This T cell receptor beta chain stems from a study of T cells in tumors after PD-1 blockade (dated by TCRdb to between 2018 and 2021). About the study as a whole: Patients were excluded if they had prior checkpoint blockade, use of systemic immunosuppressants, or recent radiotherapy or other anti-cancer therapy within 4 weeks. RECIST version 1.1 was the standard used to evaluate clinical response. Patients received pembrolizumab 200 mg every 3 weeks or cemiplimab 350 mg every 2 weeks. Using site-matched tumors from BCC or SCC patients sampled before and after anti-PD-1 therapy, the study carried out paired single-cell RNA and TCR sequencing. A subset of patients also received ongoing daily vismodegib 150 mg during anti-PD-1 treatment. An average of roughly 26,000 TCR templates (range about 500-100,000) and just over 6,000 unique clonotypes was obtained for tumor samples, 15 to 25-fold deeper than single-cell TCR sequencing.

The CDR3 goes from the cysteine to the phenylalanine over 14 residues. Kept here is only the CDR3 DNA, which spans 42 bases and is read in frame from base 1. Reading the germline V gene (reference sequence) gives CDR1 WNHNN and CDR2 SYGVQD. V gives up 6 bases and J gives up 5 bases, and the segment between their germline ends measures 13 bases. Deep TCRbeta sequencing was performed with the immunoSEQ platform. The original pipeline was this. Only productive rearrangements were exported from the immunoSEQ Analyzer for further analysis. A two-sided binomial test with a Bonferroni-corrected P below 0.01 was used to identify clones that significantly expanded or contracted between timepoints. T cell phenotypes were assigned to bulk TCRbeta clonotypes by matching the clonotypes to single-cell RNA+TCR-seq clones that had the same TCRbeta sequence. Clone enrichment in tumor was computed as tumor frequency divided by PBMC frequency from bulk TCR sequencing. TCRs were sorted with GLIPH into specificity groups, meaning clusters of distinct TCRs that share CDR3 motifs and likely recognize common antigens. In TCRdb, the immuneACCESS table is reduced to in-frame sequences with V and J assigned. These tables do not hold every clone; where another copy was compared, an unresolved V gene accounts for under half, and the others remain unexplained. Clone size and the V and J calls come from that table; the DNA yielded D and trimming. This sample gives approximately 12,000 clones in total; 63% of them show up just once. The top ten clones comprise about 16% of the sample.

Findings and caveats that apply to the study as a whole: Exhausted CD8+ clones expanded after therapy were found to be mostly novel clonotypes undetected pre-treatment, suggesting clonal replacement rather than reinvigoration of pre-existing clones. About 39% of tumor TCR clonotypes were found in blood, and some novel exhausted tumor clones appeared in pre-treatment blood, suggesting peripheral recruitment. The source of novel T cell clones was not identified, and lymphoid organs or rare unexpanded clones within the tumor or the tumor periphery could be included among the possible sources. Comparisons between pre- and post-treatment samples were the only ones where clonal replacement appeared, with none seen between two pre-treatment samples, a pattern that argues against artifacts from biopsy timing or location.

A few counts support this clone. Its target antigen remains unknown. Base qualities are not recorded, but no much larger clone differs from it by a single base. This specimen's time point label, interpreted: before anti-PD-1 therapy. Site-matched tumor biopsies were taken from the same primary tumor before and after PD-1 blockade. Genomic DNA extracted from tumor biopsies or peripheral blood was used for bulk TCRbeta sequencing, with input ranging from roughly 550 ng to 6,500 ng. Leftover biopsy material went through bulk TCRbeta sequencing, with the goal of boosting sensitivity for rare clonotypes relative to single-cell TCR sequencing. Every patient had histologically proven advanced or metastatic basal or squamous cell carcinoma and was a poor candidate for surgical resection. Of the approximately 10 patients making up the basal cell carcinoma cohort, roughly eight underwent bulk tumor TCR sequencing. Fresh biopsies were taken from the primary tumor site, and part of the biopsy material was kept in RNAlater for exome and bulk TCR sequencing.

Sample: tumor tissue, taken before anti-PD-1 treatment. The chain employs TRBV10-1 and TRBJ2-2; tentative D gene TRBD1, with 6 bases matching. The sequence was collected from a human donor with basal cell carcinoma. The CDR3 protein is CASRGGRATGELFF. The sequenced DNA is TGCGCCAGCAGAGGGGGTAGAGCAACCGGGGAGCTGTTTTTT.